This is a list of T cell receptor beta chains from one sample in a study of cytomegalovirus exposure and HLA in healthy donors. The method was immunoSEQ multiplex PCR; TCRdb's version includes in-frame clones alone and lacks a portion of them. Counted here are about 97,000 clones, roughly four fifths occurring once; the ten biggest clones make up 9.6%. Sample: PBMCs. The receptors were gathered from a male donor in good health and CMV-seropositive. Each CDR3 is given without its conserved first and last residue. The D gene is left open where the match is weak.

j_gene | len | d_gene | v_gene | CDR3aa
TRBJ2-5 | 12 | . | TRBV28 | ASSSPDRKETQY
TRBJ1-3 | 12 | . | TRBV10-3 | AISVERSGNTIY
TRBJ2-7 | 14 | . | TRBV6-7 | ASSPPHRESSYEQY
TRBJ2-7 | 13 | . | TRBV19 | ASSNSIANSYEQY
TRBJ1-1 | 15 | TRBD1 | TRBV18 | ASSQTGGPLMNTEAF
TRBJ2-2 | 14 | TRBD2 | TRBV7-9 | ASSLEGGRTSGELF
TRBJ2-1 | 12 | TRBD2 | TRBV7-2 | ASSLGTSSNEQF
TRBJ2-1 | 13 | TRBD2 | TRBV28 | ASSITSGRANEQF
TRBJ2-7 | 15 | TRBD2 | TRBV4-2 | ASSQDSSGRWSGEQY
TRBJ2-7 | 11 | TRBD1 | TRBV29-1 | SVELGQGYEQY
TRBJ2-3 | 15 | TRBD2 | TRBV19 | ASSILASSGSTDTQY
TRBJ2-7 | 12 | TRBD2 | TRBV28 | ASSSGLAVYEQY
TRBJ2-1 | 13 | TRBD2 | TRBV27 | ASSRILAGTNEQF